These T cell receptor beta chains were read from a single sample in a study of blood T cell repertoires in COVID-19. Measured with immunoSEQ multiplex PCR; TCRdb has only the in-frame clones, and not every one. Among about 120,000 clones, about 90% were seen once, and the ten largest hold 30%. Sequencing used peripheral blood. These receptors were collected from a woman in her seventies with acute or convalescent COVID-19. CDR3s include the opening cysteine and the closing phenylalanine or tryptophan. D genes are given only for firm matches. The size of a clone is reported for some rows only, either as once, few or many, or as a class for expanded clones.

J: TRBJ2-5; V: TRBV30; size: .; D: .; CDR3: CAWSVSETQYF
J: TRBJ2-1; V: TRBV6-1; size: .; D: .; CDR3: CASSEEAGDNEQFF
J: TRBJ1-2; V: TRBV7-9; size: .; D: .; CDR3: CASSPLSGGASSGYGYTF
J: TRBJ2-1; V: TRBV28; size: .; D: TRBD1; CDR3: CASSRGDRGSGEQFF
J: TRBJ2-3; V: TRBV19; size: .; D: .; CDR3: CASSISDTQYF
J: TRBJ2-7; V: TRBV6-2/TRBV6-3; size: .; D: TRBD1; CDR3: CASSYVAGGWSPQYF
J: TRBJ2-7; V: TRBV19; size: few; D: .; CDR3: CASSITRLSEQYF
J: TRBJ2-2; V: TRBV30; size: .; D: .; CDR3: CAWKGGTGELFF
J: TRBJ1-6; V: TRBV2; size: .; D: TRBD1; CDR3: CASSYRGYDSPLHF
J: TRBJ2-7; V: TRBV15; size: few; D: TRBD1; CDR3: CATSMRSPEGAEYEQYF
J: TRBJ2-7; V: TRBV6-5; size: .; D: TRBD1; CDR3: CASTTMLGTGEEQYF
J: TRBJ2-1; V: TRBV5-4; size: once; D: TRBD2; CDR3: CASSLPPPGGYNEQFF
J: TRBJ1-5; V: TRBV29-1; size: .; D: .; CDR3: CSVGGTRSNQPQHF
J: TRBJ2-5; V: TRBV11-3; size: .; D: .; CDR3: CASSLAFRDSGETQYF
J: TRBJ1-6; V: TRBV19; size: .; D: .; CDR3: CASSIEGSPLHF
J: TRBJ1-5; V: TRBV28; size: .; D: .; CDR3: CASGGSGNQPQHF
J: TRBJ2-7; V: TRBV4-1; size: .; D: .; CDR3: CASSQSGPLDPYEQYF
J: TRBJ1-5; V: TRBV7-9; size: .; D: TRBD1; CDR3: CASSSGQVNQPQHF
J: TRBJ2-6; V: TRBV5-5; size: .; D: .; CDR3: CASSFTTSTGANVLTF
J: TRBJ1-2; V: TRBV6-5; size: once; D: .; CDR3: CASSSRGREWSYTF
J: TRBJ1-6; V: TRBV7-6; size: .; D: TRBD1; CDR3: CASSLQSGQGANNSPLHF
J: TRBJ1-1; V: TRBV7-9; size: .; D: .; CDR3: CASSSGGIGLGAEAFF
J: TRBJ1-4; V: TRBV10-2; size: .; D: .; CDR3: CASPNEKLFF
J: TRBJ2-1; V: TRBV11-3; size: .; D: TRBD2; CDR3: CASSLDRLADPGAWEQFF
J: TRBJ1-6; V: TRBV5-4; size: .; D: .; CDR3: CASSFMSGAGSVPLHF
J: TRBJ1-1; V: TRBV28; size: .; D: .; CDR3: CASSWGSTGTNTEAFF